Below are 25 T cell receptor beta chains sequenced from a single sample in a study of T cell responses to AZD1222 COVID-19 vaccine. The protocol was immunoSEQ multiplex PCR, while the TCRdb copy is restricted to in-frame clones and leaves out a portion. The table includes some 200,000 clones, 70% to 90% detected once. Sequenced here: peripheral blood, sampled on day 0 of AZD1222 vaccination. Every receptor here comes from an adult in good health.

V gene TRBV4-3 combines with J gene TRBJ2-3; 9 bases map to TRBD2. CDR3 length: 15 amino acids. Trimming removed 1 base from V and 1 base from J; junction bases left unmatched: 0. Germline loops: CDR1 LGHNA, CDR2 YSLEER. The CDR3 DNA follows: TGCGCCAGCAGCCAAGGACTAGCGGGCACAGATACGCAGTATTTT. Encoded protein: CASSQGLAGTDTQYF.

This CDR3 reads CASSPTDRVYEQYF. The CDR3 DNA is TGTGCCAGCAGCCCAACTGACAGGGTGTACGAGCAGTACTTC. The J gene is TRBJ2-7, the V gene TRBV6-5, with 7 bases fitting TRBD1. Trimming at V came to 6 bases and at J to 4 bases, leaving 9 bases not matched to a gene. Germline lookup yields CDR1 MNHEY and CDR2 SVGAGI. This CDR3 has 14 amino acids.

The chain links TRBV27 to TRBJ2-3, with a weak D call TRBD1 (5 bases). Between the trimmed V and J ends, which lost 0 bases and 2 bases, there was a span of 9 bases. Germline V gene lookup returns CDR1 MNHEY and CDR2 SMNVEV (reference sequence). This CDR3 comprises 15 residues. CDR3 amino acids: CASSLSGATTDTQYF. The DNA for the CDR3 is TGTGCCAGCAGTTTATCAGGGGCAACCACAGATACGCAGTATTTT.

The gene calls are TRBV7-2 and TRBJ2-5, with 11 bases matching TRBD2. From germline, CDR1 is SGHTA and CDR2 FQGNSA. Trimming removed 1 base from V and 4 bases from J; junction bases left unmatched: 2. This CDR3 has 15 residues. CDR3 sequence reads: CASSLVAGGRETQYF. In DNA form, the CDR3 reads TGTGCCAGCAGCTTAGTAGCGGGGGGGAGAGAGACCCAGTACTTC.

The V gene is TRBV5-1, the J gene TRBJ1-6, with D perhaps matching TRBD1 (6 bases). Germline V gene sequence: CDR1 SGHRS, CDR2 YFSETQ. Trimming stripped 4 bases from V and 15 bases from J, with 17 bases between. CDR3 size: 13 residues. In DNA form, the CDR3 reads TGCGCCAGCAGCGTTAGGGACACTTCAAACCTCCACTTT. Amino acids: CASSVRDTSNLHF.

The CDR3 DNA is TGCAGTGCAGGGACCGCTGAGCAGTTCTTC. Protein: CSAGTAEQFF. The rearrangement links TRBV20-1 to TRBJ2-1; D may match TRBD1 or TRBD2 (5 bases each). This CDR3 has 10 residues. Germline loops: CDR1 DFQATT, CDR2 SNEGSKA (reference sequence). Trimming removed 6 bases at V and 9 bases at J, with 9 bases between.

CDR3 bases: TGTGCCAGTAGTCTCCGCAGGGGGCAGTCAGATACGCAGTATTTT. It codes for CASSLRRGQSDTQYF. The chain combines TRBV19 with TRBJ2-3, with 8 positions matching TRBD1. This CDR3 is 15 amino acids long. Germline-derived CDR1 and CDR2 are LNHDA and SQIVND (reference sequence). Trimming cost V 5 bases and J 4 bases; bases outside gene matches: 8. Together with reference TRBV19 and TRBJ2-3, the CDR3 gives the full variable domain: DGGITQSPKYLFRKEGQNVTLSCEQNLNHDAMYWYRQDPGQGLRLIYYSQIVNDFQKGDIAEGYSVSREKKESFPLTVTSAQKNPTAFYLCASSLRRGQSDTQYFGPGTRLTVL.

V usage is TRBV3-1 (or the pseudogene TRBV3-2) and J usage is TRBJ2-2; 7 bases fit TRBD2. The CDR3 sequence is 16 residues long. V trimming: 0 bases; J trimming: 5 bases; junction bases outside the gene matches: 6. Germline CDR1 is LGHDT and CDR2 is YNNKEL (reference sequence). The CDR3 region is CASSQDEASGTGELFF. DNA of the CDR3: TGTGCCAGCAGCCAAGACGAGGCTAGCGGTACCGGGGAGCTGTTTTTT.

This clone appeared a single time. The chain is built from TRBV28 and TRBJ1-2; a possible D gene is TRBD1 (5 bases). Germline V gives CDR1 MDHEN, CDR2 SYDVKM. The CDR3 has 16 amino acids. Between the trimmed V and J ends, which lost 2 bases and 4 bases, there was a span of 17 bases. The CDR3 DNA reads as TGTGCCAGCAGTTTACCCCCCCAGGGACTAGGCTATGGCTACACCTTC. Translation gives CASSLPPQGLGYGYTF.

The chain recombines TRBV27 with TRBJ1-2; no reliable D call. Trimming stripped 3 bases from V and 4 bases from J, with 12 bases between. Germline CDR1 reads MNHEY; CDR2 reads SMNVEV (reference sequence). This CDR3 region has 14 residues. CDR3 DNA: TGTGCCAGCAGTTTGAAGGGAAGCATCTATGGCTACACCTTC. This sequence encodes CASSLKGSIYGYTF.

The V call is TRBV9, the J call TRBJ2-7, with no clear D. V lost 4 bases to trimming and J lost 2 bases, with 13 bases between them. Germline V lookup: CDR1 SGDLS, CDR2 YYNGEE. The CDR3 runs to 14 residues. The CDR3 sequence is CASSSRATTYEQYF. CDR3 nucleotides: TGTGCCAGCAGCTCAAGGGCCACTACCTACGAGCAGTACTTC.

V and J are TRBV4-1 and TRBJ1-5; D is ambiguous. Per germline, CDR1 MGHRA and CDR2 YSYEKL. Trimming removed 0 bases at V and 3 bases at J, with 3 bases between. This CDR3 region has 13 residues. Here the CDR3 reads CASSQDVNQPQHF. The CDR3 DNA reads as TGCGCCAGCAGCCAAGACGTCAATCAGCCCCAGCATTTT.

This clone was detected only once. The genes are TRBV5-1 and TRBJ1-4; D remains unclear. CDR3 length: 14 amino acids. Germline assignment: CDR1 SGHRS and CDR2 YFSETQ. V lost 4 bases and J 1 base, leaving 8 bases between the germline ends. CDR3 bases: TGCGCCAGCAGCCCTCGAGGAACTAATGAAAAACTGTTTTTT. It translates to CASSPRGTNEKLFF.

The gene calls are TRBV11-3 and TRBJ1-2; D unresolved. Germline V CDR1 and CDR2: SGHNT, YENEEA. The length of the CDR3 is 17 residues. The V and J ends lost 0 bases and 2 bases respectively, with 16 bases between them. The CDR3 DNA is TGTGCCAGCAGCTTAGACGCGGCGTTGAACGCGAACTATGGCTACACCTTC. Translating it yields CASSLDAALNANYGYTF. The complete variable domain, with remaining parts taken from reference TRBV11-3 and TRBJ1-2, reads EAGVVQSPRYKIIEKKQPVAFWCNPISGHNTLYWYLQNLGQGPELLIRYENEEAVDDSQLPKDRFSAERLKGVDSTLKIQPAELGDSAVYLCASSLDAALNANYGYTFGSGTRLTVV.

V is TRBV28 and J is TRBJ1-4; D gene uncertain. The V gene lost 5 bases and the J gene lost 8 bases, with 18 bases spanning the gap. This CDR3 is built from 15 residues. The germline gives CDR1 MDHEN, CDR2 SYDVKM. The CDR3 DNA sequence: TGTGCCAGCAGTCGAGGGCTGCATACTCCGGAAAAACTGTTTTTT. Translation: CASSRGLHTPEKLFF. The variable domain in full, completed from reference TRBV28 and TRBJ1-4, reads DVKVTQSSRYLVKRTGEKVFLECVQDMDHENMFWYRQDPGLGLRLIYFSYDVKMKEKGDIPEGYSVSREKKERFSLILESASTNQTSMYLCASSRGLHTPEKLFFGSGTQLSVL.

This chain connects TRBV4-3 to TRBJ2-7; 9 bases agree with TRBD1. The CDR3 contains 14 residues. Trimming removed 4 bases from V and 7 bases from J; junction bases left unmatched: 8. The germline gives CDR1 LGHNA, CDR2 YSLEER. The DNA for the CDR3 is TGCGCCAGCAGCCGTGGACAGGGGTCAGGGGAGCAGTACTTC. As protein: CASSRGQGSGEQYF.

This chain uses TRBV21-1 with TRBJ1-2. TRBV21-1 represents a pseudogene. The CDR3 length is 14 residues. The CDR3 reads CASRGGGHNYGYTF. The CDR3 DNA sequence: TGTGCCAGCCGAGGGGGAGGACACAACTATGGCTACACCTTC.

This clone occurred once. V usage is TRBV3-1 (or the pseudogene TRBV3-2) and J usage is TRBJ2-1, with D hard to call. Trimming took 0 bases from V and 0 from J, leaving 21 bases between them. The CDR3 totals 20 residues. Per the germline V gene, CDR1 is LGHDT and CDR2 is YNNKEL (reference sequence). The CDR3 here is CASSQERVVGSISSYNEQFF. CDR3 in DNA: TGTGCCAGCAGCCAAGAAAGGGTGGTAGGGTCGATAAGCTCCTACAATGAGCAGTTCTTC.

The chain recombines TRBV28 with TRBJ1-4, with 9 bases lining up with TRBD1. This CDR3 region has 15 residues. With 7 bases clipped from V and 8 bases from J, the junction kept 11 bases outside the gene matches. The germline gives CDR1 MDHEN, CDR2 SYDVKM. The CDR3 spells CASTSSGQGKEKLFF. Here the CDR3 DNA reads TGTGCCAGCACTTCTTCCGGACAGGGGAAAGAAAAACTGTTTTTT.

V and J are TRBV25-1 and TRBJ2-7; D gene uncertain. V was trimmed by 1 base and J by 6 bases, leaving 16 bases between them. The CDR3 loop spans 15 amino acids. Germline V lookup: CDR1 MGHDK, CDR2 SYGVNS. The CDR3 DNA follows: TGTGCCAGCAGTGAATCTACGGCTCACCACGGCGAGCAGTACTTC. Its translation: CASSESTAHHGEQYF.

The CDR3 DNA follows: TGTGCCAGTAGTATAGTTGGCACGGGACAAAATCGCGGCTACACCTTC. Its protein product is CASSIVGTGQNRGYTF. The chain links TRBV19 to TRBJ1-2, with a tentative D call TRBD1 (6 bases). Looked up from germline, CDR1 is LNHDA and CDR2 is SQIVND (reference sequence). The CDR3 contains 16 residues. Trimming took off 1 base at V and 8 bases at J, with 20 bases between the two ends.

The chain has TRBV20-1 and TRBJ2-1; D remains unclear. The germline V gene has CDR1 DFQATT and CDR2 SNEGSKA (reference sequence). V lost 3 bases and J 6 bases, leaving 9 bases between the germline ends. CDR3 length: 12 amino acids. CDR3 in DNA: TGCAGTGCTAGTACCGGGTTCAATGAGCAGTTCTTC. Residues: CSASTGFNEQFF.

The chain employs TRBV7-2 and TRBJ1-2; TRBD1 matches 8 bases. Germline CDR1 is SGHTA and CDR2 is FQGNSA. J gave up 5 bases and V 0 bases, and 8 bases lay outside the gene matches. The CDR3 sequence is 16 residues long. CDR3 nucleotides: TGTGCCAGCAGCTTAGCCGCTCCGACAGGGGAATATGGCTACACCTTC. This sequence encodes CASSLAAPTGEYGYTF.

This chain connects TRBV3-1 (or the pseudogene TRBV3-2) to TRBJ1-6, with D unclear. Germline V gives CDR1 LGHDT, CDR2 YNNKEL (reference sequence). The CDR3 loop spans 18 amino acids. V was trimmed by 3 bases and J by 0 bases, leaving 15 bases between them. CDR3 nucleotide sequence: TGTGCCAGCAGCCAGACCGTTATCGGGAGCTCCTATAATTCACCCCTCCACTTT. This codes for CASSQTVIGSSYNSPLHF.

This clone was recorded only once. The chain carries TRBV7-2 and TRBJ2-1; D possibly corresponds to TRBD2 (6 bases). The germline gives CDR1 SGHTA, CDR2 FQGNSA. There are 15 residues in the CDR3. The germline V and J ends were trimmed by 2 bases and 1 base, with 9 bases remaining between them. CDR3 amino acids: CASSLNGGSYNEQFF. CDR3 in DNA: TGTGCCAGCAGCTTAAACGGGGGATCCTACAATGAGCAGTTCTTC.